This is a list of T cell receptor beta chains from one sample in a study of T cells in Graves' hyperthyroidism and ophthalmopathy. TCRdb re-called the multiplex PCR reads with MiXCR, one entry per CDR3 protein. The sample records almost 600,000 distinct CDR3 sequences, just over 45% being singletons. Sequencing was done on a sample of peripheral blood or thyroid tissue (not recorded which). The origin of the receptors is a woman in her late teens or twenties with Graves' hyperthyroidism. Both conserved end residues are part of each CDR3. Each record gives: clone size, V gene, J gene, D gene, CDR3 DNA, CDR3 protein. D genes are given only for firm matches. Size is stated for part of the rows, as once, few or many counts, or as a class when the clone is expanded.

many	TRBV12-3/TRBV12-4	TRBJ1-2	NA	TGTGCCAGCAGTTTTATGGGACTTGCTAACTATGGCTACACCTTC	CASSFMGLANYGYTF
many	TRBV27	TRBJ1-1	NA	TGTGCCAGCAGTTTAGCGGAAAGGGTGAACACTGAAGCTTTCTTT	CASSLAERVNTEAFF
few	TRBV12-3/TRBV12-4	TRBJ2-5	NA	TGTGCCAGCACTCTCAGGGACCAAATGGAGACCCAGTACTTC	CASTLRDQMETQYF
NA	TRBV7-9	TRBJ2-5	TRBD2	TGTGCCAGCAGCTCTGGGGGGGAATCACACTTC	CASSSGGESHF
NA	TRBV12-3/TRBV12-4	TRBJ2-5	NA	TGTGCCAGCAGTTTTGGGGGGTATACGGGCGAGACCCAGTACTTC	CASSFGGYTGETQYF
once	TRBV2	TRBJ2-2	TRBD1	TGTGCCAGCAGGGGACAGGGGGCTTTGGAGCTGTTTTTT	CASRGQGALELFF
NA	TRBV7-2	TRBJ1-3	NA	TGTGCCAGCAGCTTACCTCCAAGGTGGTCTGGAAACACCATATATTTT	CASSLPPRWSGNTIYF
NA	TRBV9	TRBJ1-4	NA	TGTGCCAGCAGCGTATCCCCTGGGGGAGCTAATGAAAAACTGTTTTTT	CASSVSPGGANEKLFF
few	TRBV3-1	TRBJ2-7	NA	TGTGCCAGCAGCATCGAAGGGCCTTACGAGCAGTACTTC	CASSIEGPYEQYF
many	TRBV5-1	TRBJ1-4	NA	TGCGCCAGCAGCCCCACAGGGCAGGGGGAAAAACTGTTTTTT	CASSPTGQGEKLFF
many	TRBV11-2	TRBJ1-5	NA	TGTGCCAGCAGCAAGACAGGAGATCAGCCCCAGCATTTT	CASSKTGDQPQHF
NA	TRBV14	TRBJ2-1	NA	TGTGCCAGCAGCCAAGATTGGGAGCAGTTCTTC	CASSQDWEQFF
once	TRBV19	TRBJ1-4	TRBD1	TGTGCCAGTAGTAATCTAGGAGGGACAGGGGCCGAAAAACTGTTTTTT	CASSNLGGTGAEKLFF
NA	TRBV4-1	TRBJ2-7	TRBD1	TGCGCCAGCAGCCAAGGTACAGGGGGTTTAGTAGGTTTGAGTGTGGAGCAGTACTTC	CASSQGTGGLVGLSVEQYF
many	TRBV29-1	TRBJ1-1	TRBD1	TGCAGCGCCCCAGGGGGAACTGAAGCTTTCTTT	CSAPGGTEAFF
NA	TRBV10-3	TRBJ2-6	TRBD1	TGTGCCAGCAGCTACAAGAGCAGGGGGACTGGGGCCAACGTCCTGACTTTC	CASSYKSRGTGANVLTF
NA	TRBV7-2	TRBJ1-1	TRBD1	TGTGCCAGCAGCCGACAGGGGGGGGGCACTAAAGCTTTCTTT	CASSRQGGGTKAFF
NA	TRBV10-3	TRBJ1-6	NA	TGTGCCATCAGTTTAGTCCCAGAAAGCTCCTATAATTCACCCCTCCACTTT	CAISLVPESSYNSPLHF
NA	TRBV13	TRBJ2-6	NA	TGTGCCAGCAGCATCCAAGGGGGTGGAAGCTTTGGGGCCAACGTCCTGACTTTC	CASSIQGGGSFGANVLTF
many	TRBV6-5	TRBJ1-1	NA	TGTGCCAGCAGTTACTCAGGGCAGGGGAAAACTGAAGCTTTCTTT	CASSYSGQGKTEAFF
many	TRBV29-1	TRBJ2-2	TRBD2	TGCAGCGTTGAAGTATCCGTGACTAGCGGGAGATCGTACACCGGGGAGCTGTTTTTT	CSVEVSVTSGRSYTGELFF
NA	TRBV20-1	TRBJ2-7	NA	TGCAGTGCTAGACCAGGCCTGCTGGCGCAGTACTTC	CSARPGLLAQYF
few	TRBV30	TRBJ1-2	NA	TGTGCCTGGAGTCCCCCGGGACCCTATGGCTACACCTTC	CAWSPPGPYGYTF
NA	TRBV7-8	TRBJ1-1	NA	TGTGCCAGCAGCTTATCGGTGCCCTCTGGAAACACTGAAGCTTTCTTT	CASSLSVPSGNTEAFF
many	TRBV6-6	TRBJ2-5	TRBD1	TGTGCCAGCACTCTAGACAGGGACGAAGAGACCCAGTACTTC	CASTLDRDEETQYF
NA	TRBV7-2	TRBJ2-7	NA	TGTGCCAGCAGCCTGGGGCCGGACTCCGGCTCCTACGAGCAGTACTTC	CASSLGPDSGSYEQYF
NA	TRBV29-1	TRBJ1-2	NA	TGCAGCGTTGGGACTAGCGAAACCTTC	CSVGTSETF
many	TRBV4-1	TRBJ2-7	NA	TGCGCCAGCAGCCTAACCCGGGGATCCTACGAGCAGTACTTC	CASSLTRGSYEQYF
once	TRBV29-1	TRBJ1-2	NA	TGCAGCTTAACGTTCGGCTATGGCTACACCTTC	CSLTFGYGYTF
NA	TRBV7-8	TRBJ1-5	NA	TGTGCCAGCAGCTTAGCTACAGGGAAGTTTCAGCCCCAGCATTTT	CASSLATGKFQPQHF
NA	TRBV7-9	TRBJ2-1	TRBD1	TGTGCCAGCAGCCAAGGGGGCGCTGTGAATGAGCAGTTCTTC	CASSQGGAVNEQFF
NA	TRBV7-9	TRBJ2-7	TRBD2	TGTGCCAGCAGCTTATTTTCTGGGGGGGAGGAGCAGTACTTC	CASSLFSGGEEQYF
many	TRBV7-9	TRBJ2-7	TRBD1	TGTGCCAGCAGCTTAGTGACAGGGGTCCACGAGCAGTACTTC	CASSLVTGVHEQYF
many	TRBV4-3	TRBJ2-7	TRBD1	TGCGCCAGCAGCCAAGATTACGGGACAGGGGACGAGCAGTACTTC	CASSQDYGTGDEQYF
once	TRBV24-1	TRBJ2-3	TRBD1	TGTGCCACCAGTGATTTGGAGGGGGCGGGCACAGATACGCAGTATTTT	CATSDLEGAGTDTQYF
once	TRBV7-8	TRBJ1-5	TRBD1	TGTGCCAGCGGCACGGGACAGGGTGGCCAGCCTCAGCATTTT	CASGTGQGGQPQHF
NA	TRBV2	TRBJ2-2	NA	TGTGCCAGCAGTGAACCCCCAGGGAACACCGGGGAGCTGTTTTTT	CASSEPPGNTGELFF
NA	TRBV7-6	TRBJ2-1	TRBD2	TGTGCCAGCAGCCGGGGTAGCGGGTACAATGAGCAGTTCTTC	CASSRGSGYNEQFF
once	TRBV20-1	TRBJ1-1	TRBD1	TGCAGTGCCCCATTCCAGGGGGCGAACACTGAAGCTTTCTTT	CSAPFQGANTEAFF
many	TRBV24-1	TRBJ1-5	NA	TGTGCCACCAGTGCGGGAAATAGCAATCAGCCCCAGCATTTT	CATSAGNSNQPQHF
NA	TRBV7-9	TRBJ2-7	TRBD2	TGTGCCAGCAGAAGGACTAGCGGGAGCGAGCAGTACTTC	CASRRTSGSEQYF
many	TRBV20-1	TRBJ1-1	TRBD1	TGCAGTGCTACGACCGGAACAGGGGAAACTGAAGCTTTCTTT	CSATTGTGETEAFF
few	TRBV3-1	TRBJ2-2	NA	TGTGCCAGCAGCCAAGGGGGCGCTTCTGCCGGGGAGCTGTTTTTT	CASSQGGASAGELFF
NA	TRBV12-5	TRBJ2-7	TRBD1	TGTGCTAGTGCCACAGGGGTATCCTACGAGCAGTACTTC	CASATGVSYEQYF
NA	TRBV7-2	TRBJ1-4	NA	TGTGCCAGCAGCTGGGGACTAGCGGGAGAAAAACTGTTTTTT	CASSWGLAGEKLFF
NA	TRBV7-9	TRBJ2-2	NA	TGTGCCAGCAGCTTCCCCGGACAGGGGGAGCTGTTTTTT	CASSFPGQGELFF
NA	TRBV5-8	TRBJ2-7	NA	TGTGCCAGCAGCTTGAAGGGGGTAAGCTCCTACGAGCAGTACTTC	CASSLKGVSSYEQYF
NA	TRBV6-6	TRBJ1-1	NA	TGTGCCAGCGGCTCCGGGGGTGACACTGAAGCTTTCTTT	CASGSGGDTEAFF
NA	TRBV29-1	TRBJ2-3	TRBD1	TGCAGCGTAGCCCGGGACAGTAACACAGATACGCAGTATTTT	CSVARDSNTDTQYF
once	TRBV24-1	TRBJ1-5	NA	TGTGCCACCAACCACATAGGGGGCAATCAGCCCCAGCATTTT	CATNHIGGNQPQHF
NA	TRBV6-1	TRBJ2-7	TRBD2	TGTGCCAGCAGTCTACTACCGGGACTAGCGGGAGGTAACGAGCAGTACTTC	CASSLLPGLAGGNEQYF
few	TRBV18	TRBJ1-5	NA	TGTGCCAGCTCACCCTACAGGGCTATCTCCAATCAGCCCCAGCATTTT	CASSPYRAISNQPQHF
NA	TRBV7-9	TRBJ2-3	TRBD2	TGTGCCAGCAGGTGGACTAGCGGGAGTACAGATACGCAGTATTTT	CASRWTSGSTDTQYF
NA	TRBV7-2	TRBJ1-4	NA	TGTGTTAGCAGACTACAGGAGGGCCGCGAACTGTTTTTT	CVSRLQEGRELFF
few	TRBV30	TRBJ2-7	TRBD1	TGTGCCTGCCTCTTGGGACAGGTCAACGAGCAGTACTTC	CACLLGQVNEQYF